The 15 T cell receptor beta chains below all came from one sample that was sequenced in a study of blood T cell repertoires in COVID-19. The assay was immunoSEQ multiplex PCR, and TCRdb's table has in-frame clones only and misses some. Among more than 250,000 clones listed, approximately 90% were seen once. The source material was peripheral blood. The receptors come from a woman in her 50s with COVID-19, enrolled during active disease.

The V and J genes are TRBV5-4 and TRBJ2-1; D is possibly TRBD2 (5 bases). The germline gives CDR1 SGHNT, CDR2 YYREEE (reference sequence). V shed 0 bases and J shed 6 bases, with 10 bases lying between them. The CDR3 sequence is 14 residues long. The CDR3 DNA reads TGTGCCAGCAGCTTGGGTGGAGGCGCCAATGAGCAGTTCTTC. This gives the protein CASSLGGGANEQFF.

CDR3 amino acids: CASSSYRGGTEAFF. DNA of the CDR3: TGTGCCAGCTCATCCTACAGGGGAGGCACTGAAGCTTTCTTT. V usage is TRBV18 and J usage is TRBJ1-1; TRBD1 agrees at 7 bases. This CDR3 has 14 amino acids. CDR1 is KGHSH and CDR2 is LQKENI in the germline V gene. V dropped 5 bases and J dropped 4; count of bases not matched to a gene: 7.

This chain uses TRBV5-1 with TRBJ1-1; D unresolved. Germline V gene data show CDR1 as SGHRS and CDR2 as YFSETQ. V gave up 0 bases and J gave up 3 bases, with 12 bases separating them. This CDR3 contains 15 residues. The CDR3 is CASSLALGWDTEAFF. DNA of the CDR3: TGCGCCAGCAGCTTGGCCCTGGGCTGGGACACTGAAGCTTTCTTT.

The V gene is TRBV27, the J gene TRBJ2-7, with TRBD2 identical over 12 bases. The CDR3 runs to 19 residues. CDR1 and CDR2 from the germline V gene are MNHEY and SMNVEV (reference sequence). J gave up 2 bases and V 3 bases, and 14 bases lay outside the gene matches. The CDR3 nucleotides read TGTGCCAGCAGTTTCGGGTCTAGCGGGAGGGCCCGGACGACCTACGAGCAGTACTTC. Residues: CASSFGSSGRARTTYEQYF.

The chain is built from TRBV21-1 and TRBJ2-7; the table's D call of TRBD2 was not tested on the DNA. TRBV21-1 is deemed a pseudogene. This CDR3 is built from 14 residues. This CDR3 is CASSRATRGYEQYF. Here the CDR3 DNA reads TGTGCCAGCAGCAGAGCGACTCGGGGCTACGAGCAGTACTTC.

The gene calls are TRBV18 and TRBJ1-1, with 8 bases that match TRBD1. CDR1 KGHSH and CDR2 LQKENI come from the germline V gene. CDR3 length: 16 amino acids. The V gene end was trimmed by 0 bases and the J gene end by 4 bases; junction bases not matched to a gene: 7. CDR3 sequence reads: CASSPPGQGPSTEAFF. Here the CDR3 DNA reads TGTGCCAGCTCACCACCAGGACAGGGCCCTAGCACTGAAGCTTTCTTT.

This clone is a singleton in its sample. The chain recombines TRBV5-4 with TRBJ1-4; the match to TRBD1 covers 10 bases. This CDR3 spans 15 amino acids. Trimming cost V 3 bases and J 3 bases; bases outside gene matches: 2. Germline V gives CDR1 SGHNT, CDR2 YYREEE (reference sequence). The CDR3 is CASSWGTGANEKLFF. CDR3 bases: TGTGCCAGCAGCTGGGGGACAGGGGCTAATGAAAAACTGTTTTTT. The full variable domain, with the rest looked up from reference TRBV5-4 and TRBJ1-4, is ETGVTQSPTHLIKTRGQQVTLRCSSQSGHNTVSWYQQALGQGPQFIFQYYREEENGRGNFPPRFSGLQFPNYSSELNVNALELDDSALYLCASSWGTGANEKLFFGSGTQLSVL.

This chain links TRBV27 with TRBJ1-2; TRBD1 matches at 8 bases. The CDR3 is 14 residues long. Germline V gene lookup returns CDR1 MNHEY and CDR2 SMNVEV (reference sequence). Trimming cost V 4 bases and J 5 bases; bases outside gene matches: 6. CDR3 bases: TGTGCCAGCAGTTATGGACAGGGTTCTTATGGCTACACCTTC. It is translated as CASSYGQGSYGYTF.

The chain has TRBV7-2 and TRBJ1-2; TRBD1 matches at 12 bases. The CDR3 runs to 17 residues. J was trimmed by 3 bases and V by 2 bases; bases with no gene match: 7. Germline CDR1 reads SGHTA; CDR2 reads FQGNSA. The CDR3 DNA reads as TGTGCCAGCAGCTTACACCGGGACAGGGGGCTTGACTATGGCTACACCTTC. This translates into CASSLHRDRGLDYGYTF.

The CDR3 region has the DNA TGCGCCACCCGACACAACTCTGGAAACACCATATATTTT. This gives the protein CATRHNSGNTIYF. This chain links TRBV10-1 with TRBJ1-3; the D is unclear. Trimming removed 10 bases at V and 0 bases at J, with 10 bases between. Germline V CDR1 and CDR2: WNHNN, SYGVQD (reference sequence). This CDR3 is built from 13 residues.

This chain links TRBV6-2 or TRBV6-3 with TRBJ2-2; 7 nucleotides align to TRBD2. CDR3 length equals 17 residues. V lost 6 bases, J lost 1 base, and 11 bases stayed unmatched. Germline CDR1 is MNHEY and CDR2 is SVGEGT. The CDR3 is CASSHPGLDLNTGELFF. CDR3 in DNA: TGTGCCAGCAGCCACCCTGGACTAGACCTGAACACCGGGGAGCTGTTTTTT.

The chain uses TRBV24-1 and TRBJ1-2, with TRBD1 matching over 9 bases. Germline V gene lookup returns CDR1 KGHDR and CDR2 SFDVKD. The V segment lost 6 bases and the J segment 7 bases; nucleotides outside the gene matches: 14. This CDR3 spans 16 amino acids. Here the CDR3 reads CATSSGDRASVGGYTF. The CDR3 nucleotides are TGTGCCACCAGTTCGGGGGACAGGGCTTCGGTTGGTGGCTACACCTTC.

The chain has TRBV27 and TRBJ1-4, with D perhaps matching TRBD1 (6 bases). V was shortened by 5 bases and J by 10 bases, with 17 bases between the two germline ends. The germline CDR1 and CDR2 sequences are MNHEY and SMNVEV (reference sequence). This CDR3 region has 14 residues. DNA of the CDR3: TGTGCCAGCAGTCTTTCGGACAGTCTGGGAAAACTGTTTTTT. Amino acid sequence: CASSLSDSLGKLFF.

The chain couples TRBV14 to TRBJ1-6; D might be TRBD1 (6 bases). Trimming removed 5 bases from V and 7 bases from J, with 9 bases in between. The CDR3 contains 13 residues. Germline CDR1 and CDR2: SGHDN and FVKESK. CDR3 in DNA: TGTGCCAGCAGCGGACAGATGAATTCACCCCTCCACTTT. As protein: CASSGQMNSPLHF.

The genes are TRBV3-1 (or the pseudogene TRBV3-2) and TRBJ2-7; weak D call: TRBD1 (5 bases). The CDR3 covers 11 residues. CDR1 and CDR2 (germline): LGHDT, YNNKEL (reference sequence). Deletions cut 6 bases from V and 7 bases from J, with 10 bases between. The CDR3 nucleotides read TGTGCCAGCAGGAACAGGAATGAGCAGTACTTC. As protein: CASRNRNEQYF.